The sequence of this T cell receptor beta chain was determined in a study of regulatory T cells in long-lasting Graves disease. Study-wide findings and caveats: Persistent-disease Graves' patients showed less TCR diversity than new cases.

TCR beta libraries were built with iRepertoire HTBI primers and Arm-PCR of CDR3 regions. In TCRdb, the multiplex PCR reads were re-called with MiXCR into one record per CDR3 protein. The sample comprises 300,000 to 500,000 distinct CDR3 sequences, around 21% of which are singletons, and about a fifth rests with the top ten. Notes on this clonotype: Its antigen is as yet unknown.

Documented time point: persistent/refractory GD, antithyroid drugs over 5 years with positive TRAb. PBMCs provided the RNA from which the TCR library was made. Sample: peripheral blood mononuclear cells (PBMCs), taken when the disease was refractory, from a patient treated with antithyroid drugs. The clonotype originates from a female donor with Graves disease.

CDR3 bases: TGTGCCAGCAGCTTACAGCCCCAAGTCACTAGCGGGAGCCTCCAAGAGACCCAGTACTTC. It yields the protein CASSLQPQVTSGSLQETQYF. The rearrangement uses TRBV7-8 and TRBJ2-5, with 11 bases matching TRBD2. Germline CDR1 SGHVS, CDR2 FQNEAQ. V lost 2 bases to trimming and J lost 1 base; unmatched junction nucleotides: 15. This CDR3 is built from 20 residues.